The subject of this entry is one T cell receptor (beta chain). Its specificity is not known. The data were taken from a study of cytomegalovirus exposure and HLA in healthy donors. Study findings and constraints: The HLA-A and HLA-B alleles of most subjects were reportedly predicted accurately from TCR beta sequences.

There are 15 residues in the CDR3. Unmatched junction bases numbered 3, after V lost 0 bases and J lost 4 bases. The germline V gene has CDR1 SGHTA and CDR2 FQGNSA. The primer mix had 60 Vbeta and 13 Jbeta primers. TCRdb's copy holds only in-frame clones and misses some; the assay was immunoSEQ multiplex PCR. The sample consists of over 100,000 clones, 80% to 85% of them appearing once. The specimen was PBMCs. The sequence was obtained from a woman aged 30 to 39 in good health and CMV-seronegative. The chain has TRBV7-2 and TRBJ2-1; 7 nucleotides align to TRBD2. CDR3 loop: CASSLAAGEYNEQFF. CDR3 DNA sequence: TGTGCCAGCAGCTTAGCGGCGGGGGAGTACAATGAGCAGTTCTTC.